The 30 T cell receptor beta chains given below trace back to one sample, sequenced in a study of T cell repertoires in aging, cancer and after chemotherapy. Multiplex touch-down PCR with TRB-A/B primers amplified rearranged V-D-J TRB sequences. TCRdb reprocessed the multiplex PCR reads with MiXCR, giving one entry per CDR3 protein. In the table there are 4,900 or so distinct CDR3 sequences, about 38% of which are singletons. Amplification of TCR beta used genomic DNA extracted from peripheral blood. Sequencing input: blood. The source is a human donor with a blood cancer.

This clonotype was picked up a small number of times. The V and J genes are TRBV5-6 and TRBJ2-2; perhaps TRBD1 as D (6 bases). This CDR3 has 13 amino acids. V was trimmed by 0 bases and J by 7 bases, leaving 7 bases between them. Germline CDR1 is SGHDT and CDR2 is YYEEEE. The CDR3 spells CASSLDRVGELFF. The CDR3 bases are TGTGCCAGCAGCTTGGACAGGGTCGGGGAGCTGTTTTTT.

V usage is TRBV6-1 and J usage is TRBJ1-1; tentative D call: TRBD1 (6 bases). This CDR3 is 15 amino acids long. Germline V gene lookup returns CDR1 MNHNS and CDR2 SASEGT. V lost 4 bases to trimming and J lost 5 bases, with 17 bases between them. CDR3 nucleotide sequence: TGTGCCAGCAGTGCGCTTAGGGACACCGTGACTGAAGCTTTCTTT. As protein: CASSALRDTVTEAFF.

V usage is TRBV6-1 and J usage is TRBJ2-3; D not resolved. Trimming took 5 bases from V and 0 from J, leaving 18 bases between them. The CDR3 covers 17 residues. Germline-derived CDR1 and CDR2 are MNHNS and SASEGT. The CDR3, as DNA: TGTGCCAGCAGTCTAGAATACACCGTTTTTAGCACAGATACGCAGTATTTT. This gives the protein CASSLEYTVFSTDTQYF.

Note on this clonotype: A much larger clonotype is one base distant, so this may be a read error. This rearrangement joins TRBV6-5 to TRBJ1-6; 7 positions match TRBD1. The CDR3 spans 15 residues. CDR1 and CDR2 (germline): MNHEY, SVGAGI. In nucleotides, the CDR3 is TGTGCCAGCAGTTCACAGGGGCTTTATAATTCAACCCTCCACTTT. The encoded protein is CASSSQGLYNSTLHF.

V usage is TRBV6-2 or TRBV6-3 and J usage is TRBJ1-4, with D tentatively TRBD1 (5 bases). CDR3 length: 16 residues. Per the germline V gene, CDR1 is MNHEY and CDR2 is SVGEGT. V lost 0 bases and J lost 3, with 11 bases in between. This CDR3 is CASSYSGAGSNEKLFF. Here the CDR3 DNA reads TGTGCCAGCAGTTACTCGGGTGCAGGGTCTAATGAAAAACTGTTTTTT.

There are a few counts of this clonotype. The chain uses TRBV13 and TRBJ2-7; perhaps TRBD2 as D (7 bases). The V end was cut by 5 bases, the J end by 1 base, with 15 bases between. CDR3 length: 15 residues. Germline V lookup: CDR1 PRHDT, CDR2 FYEKMQ (reference sequence). CDR3 protein: CASSHLKGGSYEQYF. CDR3 bases: TGTGCCAGCAGCCACCTAAAGGGGGGGTCCTACGAGCAGTACTTC.

The CDR3 region is CASSKDRGQDSPLHF. The CDR3, as DNA: TGTGCCAGCAGTAAAGACAGGGGACAGGATTCACCCCTCCACTTT. The rearrangement joins TRBV6-1 to TRBJ1-6, with 8 nucleotides matching TRBD1. With 5 bases clipped from V and 8 bases from J, the junction kept 8 bases outside the gene matches. The CDR3 loop spans 15 amino acids. CDR1 MNHNS and CDR2 SASEGT come from the germline V gene.

The rearrangement links TRBV6-6 to TRBJ1-5; 8 bases are shared with TRBD1. In germline, CDR1 is MNHNY, CDR2 SVGAGI (reference sequence). Germline trimming cut 10 bases from V and 5 bases from J; bases unmatched to any gene: 1. This CDR3 is built from 11 residues. As DNA, the CDR3 is TGTGCCACAGGGGGCTATCAGCCCCAGCATTTT. Translation: CATGGYQPQHF.

This clonotype showed up just a few times. CDR3 in amino acids: CATSPGLDTQYF. DNA for the CDR3: TGTGCCACCAGTCCGGGACTCGATACGCAGTATTTT. The chain recombines TRBV15 with TRBJ2-3; weak D call: TRBD2 (6 bases). Trimming took off 6 bases at V and 6 bases at J, with 10 bases between the two ends. This CDR3 is built from 12 residues. From germline, CDR1 is LNHNV and CDR2 YYDKDF (reference sequence).

This rearrangement joins TRBV11-2 to TRBJ1-2, with D perhaps matching TRBD1 (6 bases). V was pared by 5 bases and J by 4 bases, with 11 bases between. Germline V lookup: CDR1 SGHAT, CDR2 FQNNGV. The CDR3 is 13 amino acids. The CDR3 spells CASSNRDIYGYTF. The CDR3 nucleotides are TGTGCCAGCAGCAACCGGGACATCTATGGCTACACCTTC.

This clonotype was seen more than once but under ten times. This sequence joins TRBV5-7 and TRBJ1-2; D unresolved. TRBV5-7 is filed as an ORF, its function uncertain. Trimming stripped 0 bases from V and 4 bases from J, with 13 bases between. The CDR3 is made up of 15 amino acids. The DNA for the CDR3 is TGTGCCAGCAGCTTGGGGGCAGAGCAAGGCTATGGCTACACCTTC. This codes for CASSLGAEQGYGYTF.

The chain recombines TRBV6-1 with TRBJ2-7; either TRBD1 or TRBD2 may supply D (6 bases each). This CDR3 has 13 residues. The germline V gene has CDR1 MNHNS and CDR2 SASEGT. The V gene lost 5 bases and the J gene lost 6 bases, with 14 bases spanning the gap. CDR3 coding DNA: TGTGCCAGCAGTTCCGACAGGCGGGGCGAGCAGTACTTC. It is translated as CASSSDRRGEQYF.

V is TRBV6-6 and J is TRBJ1-6; D gene unclear. The length of the CDR3 is 13 residues. CDR1 MNHNY and CDR2 SVGAGI come from the germline V gene (reference sequence). Trimming pared 7 bases from V and 8 bases from J, leaving 12 bases between. DNA for the CDR3: TGTGCCAGCATTAAGGAATCAGATTCACCCCTCCACTTT. Amino acid sequence: CASIKESDSPLHF.

This clonotype turned up a few times. The rearrangement links TRBV19 to TRBJ1-5; D gene ambiguous. Trimming shortened V by 7 bases and J by 3 bases, and 10 bases separated the two germline ends. The CDR3 has 13 amino acids. The germline CDR1 and CDR2 sequences are LNHDA and SQIVND (reference sequence). The CDR3 region has the DNA TGTGCCAGTATCGGGCTCCCCAATCAGCCCCAGCATTTT. Residues: CASIGLPNQPQHF. Full variable domain (remainder filled in from reference TRBV19 and TRBJ1-5): DGGITQSPKYLFRKEGQNVTLSCEQNLNHDAMYWYRQDPGQGLRLIYYSQIVNDFQKGDIAEGYSVSREKKESFPLTVTSAQKNPTAFYLCASIGLPNQPQHFGDGTRLSIL.

The sample holds one count of this clonotype. V is TRBV6-1 and J is TRBJ1-6; 8 bases fit TRBD1. Germline V gives CDR1 MNHNS, CDR2 SASEGT. After removal of 4 bases from V and 7 bases from J, the junction contained 3 bases not matched to a gene. This CDR3 has 14 amino acids. CDR3 coding DNA: TGTGCCAGCAGTGGGACAGGGTTGAATTCACCCCTCCACTTT. Amino acid sequence: CASSGTGLNSPLHF.

This chain joins TRBV20-1 and TRBJ1-2; D is ambiguous. CDR3 length: 14 residues. Germline V CDR1 and CDR2: DFQATT, SNEGSKA (reference sequence). Trimming removed 4 bases at V and 5 bases at J, with 17 bases between. CDR3 coding DNA: TGCAGTGCTACTACTTCCACGACGGAGTATGGCTACACCTTC. It yields the protein CSATTSTTEYGYTF.

The table lists this clonotype with a few counts. This sequence joins TRBV6-5 and TRBJ1-6; D is ambiguous. The germline CDR1 and CDR2 sequences are MNHEY and SVGAGI. The CDR3 loop spans 17 amino acids. Trimming left V 2 bases short and J 7 bases short, with 18 bases between. The CDR3 loop reads CASSYHGQVDGNSPLHF. The CDR3 region has the DNA TGTGCCAGCAGTTACCATGGGCAGGTTGACGGAAATTCACCCCTCCACTTT.

This clonotype was detected a few times. The chain uses TRBV29-1 and TRBJ1-2; D possibly corresponds to TRBD1 (5 bases). The CDR3 spans 17 residues. CDR1 and CDR2 from the germline V gene are SQVTM and ANQGSEA. With 0 bases removed from V and 4 bases from J, the gap between germline ends came to 21 bases. The CDR3: CSVEDPRRGGSGYGYTF. CDR3 coding DNA: TGCAGCGTTGAAGATCCCCGTCGGGGGGGGTCGGGCTATGGCTACACCTTC.

In its sample, this clonotype was seen a few times. The genes are TRBV24-1 and TRBJ2-1, with 8 bases that match TRBD1. CDR1 and CDR2 (germline): KGHDR, SFDVKD. J gave up 6 bases and V 0 bases, and 3 bases lay outside the gene matches. This CDR3 region has 15 residues. CDR3 nucleotide sequence: TGTGCCACCAGTGATTTGGGACAGGGATCCAATGAGCAGTTCTTC. Translating it yields CATSDLGQGSNEQFF.

This clonotype is deemed medium-sized (0.01 to 0.1%). The chain carries TRBV29-1 and TRBJ2-1; the D gene could be TRBD1 or TRBD2 (5 bases each). V was clipped by 6 bases and J by 9 bases, with 18 bases between them. The CDR3 extends over 13 amino acids. Germline V gene lookup returns CDR1 SQVTM and CDR2 ANQGSEA. The CDR3 spells CSVVTVTRGEQFF. The CDR3 nucleotides read TGCAGCGTGGTGACAGTTACCCGGGGTGAGCAGTTCTTC.

The chain links TRBV20-1 to TRBJ2-7; no reliable D call. The CDR3 runs to 10 residues. Trimming shortened V by 0 bases and J by 6 bases, and 3 bases separated the two germline ends. Germline V gene data show CDR1 as DFQATT and CDR2 as SNEGSKA (reference sequence). The CDR3 coding sequence is TGCAGTGCTAGAGAGGTCGAGCAGTACTTC. Amino acids: CSAREVEQYF.

Only one count was recorded for this clonotype. The chain has TRBV18 and TRBJ2-2; D is unclear. CDR1 is KGHSH and CDR2 is LQKENI in the germline V gene. The ends were cut back, 2 bases at V and 2 bases at J, with 12 bases in the middle. The CDR3 is 16 amino acids. The CDR3 region has the DNA TGTGCCAGCTCACCAGGGCCTTTATACAACACCGGGGAGCTGTTTTTT. Encoded protein: CASSPGPLYNTGELFF.

The chain recombines TRBV27 with TRBJ1-1, with TRBD1 matching 8 bases. CDR3 length equals 14 residues. Germline trimming cut 4 bases from V and 1 base from J; bases unmatched to any gene: 2. Germline V gene data show CDR1 as MNHEY and CDR2 as SMNVEV (reference sequence). CDR3 region: CASSYGTGNTEAFF. The CDR3 DNA reads TGTGCCAGCAGTTATGGGACAGGGAACACTGAAGCTTTCTTT.

The rearrangement uses TRBV18 and TRBJ2-2; 10 bases match TRBD2. The germline gives CDR1 KGHSH, CDR2 LQKENI. This CDR3 has 18 amino acids. J was trimmed by 0 bases and V by 1 base; bases with no gene match: 5. CDR3 loop: CASSPLAGGIANTGELFF. As DNA, the CDR3 is TGTGCCAGCTCACCACTAGCGGGGGGCATCGCGAACACCGGGGAGCTGTTTTTT.

V is TRBV5-1 and J is TRBJ2-1; no firm D call. The last part of the DNA fits TRBJ2-5 better; the J call may be wrong. The CDR3 length is 11 residues. Germline V CDR1 and CDR2: SGHRS, YFSETQ. CDR3 amino acids: CASSYGETQYF. As DNA, the CDR3 is TGCGCCAGCAGCTATGGGGAGACCCAGTACTTC.

Comments on this clonotype: An end of the junction does not agree with germline; a read error may underlie this. The chain is built from TRBV10-1 and TRBJ2-2, with a weak D call TRBD1 (6 bases). Germline CDR1 and CDR2: WNHNN and SYGVQD (reference sequence). The CDR3 is 15 residues long. This CDR3 is CASSYSDRNTGELFF. CDR3 DNA sequence: TGTGCCAGCAGTTATTCGGACAGGAACACCGGGGAGCTGTTTTTT.

The chain joins TRBV10-3 to TRBJ1-4; D might be TRBD1 (5 bases). Trimming stripped 3 bases from V and 13 bases from J, with 15 bases between. CDR1 is ENHRY, CDR2 SYGVKD, per germline. The CDR3 contains 13 residues. CDR3 coding DNA: TGTGCCATCAGTGATAAAGAGGGGAAAAGACTGTTTTTT. Translated, it gives CAISDKEGKRLFF.

J is TRBJ2-3 and V is TRBV19, with 12 bases lining up with TRBD2. Germline V lookup: CDR1 LNHDA, CDR2 SQIVND (reference sequence). Trimming removed 8 bases from V and 5 bases from J; junction bases left unmatched: 5. The CDR3 covers 14 residues. The CDR3 DNA reads TGTGCCAGTCGGGGACTAGCGGGCCTAGATACGCAGTATTTT. It yields the protein CASRGLAGLDTQYF.

This clonotype was recorded a few times. This sequence joins TRBV6-5 and TRBJ2-7, with 10 bases fitting TRBD1. Germline CDR1 MNHEY, CDR2 SVGAGI. After removal of 6 bases from V and 6 bases from J, the junction contained 2 bases not matched to a gene. The CDR3 contains 12 residues. Here the CDR3 DNA reads TGTGCCAGCAGGACAGGGGGCGTCGAGCAGTACGTC. Protein product: CASRTGGVEQYV.

This clonotype appeared a few times. The J gene is TRBJ2-1, the V gene TRBV30; D gene ambiguous. This CDR3 has 13 amino acids. In germline, CDR1 is GTSNPN, CDR2 SVGIG (reference sequence). V shed 3 bases and J shed 1 base, with 7 bases lying between them. CDR3 protein: CAWSALSYNEQFF. As DNA, the CDR3 is TGTGCCTGGAGCGCATTATCCTACAATGAGCAGTTCTTC.